These 19 T cell receptor beta chains came from one sample sequenced in a study of chemoradiotherapy in HPV16-positive cancers. Some clones are missing from TCRdb's copy, which holds only in-frame ones; the method was immunoSEQ multiplex PCR. There are approximately 6,100 clones in the sample; around 88% occur only once, and around 27% lies in the top ten. The source material was blood, sampled from a patient who underwent chemoradiotherapy. These receptors all stem from a human donor with HPV-associated anogenital cancer.

A word on this clone: The sample carries other DNA sequences with the same CDR3. The V gene is TRBV4-1, the J gene TRBJ1-1; no definite D call. Germline lookup yields CDR1 MGHRA and CDR2 YSYEKL. V was shortened by 0 bases and J by 1 base, with 6 bases between the two germline ends. CDR3 length: 14 amino acids. CDR3 loop: CASSQDAGNTEAFF. Here the CDR3 DNA reads TGCGCCAGCAGCCAAGATGCGGGGAACACTGAAGCTTTCTTT.

The chain joins TRBV5-4 to TRBJ2-2, with no clear D. The V gene lost 2 bases and the J gene lost 4 bases, with 9 bases spanning the gap. The CDR3 has 14 residues. From germline, CDR1 is SGHNT and CDR2 YYREEE (reference sequence). The CDR3 sequence: CASSLHGSTGELFF. In DNA form, the CDR3 reads TGTGCCAGCAGCTTACACGGAAGCACCGGGGAGCTGTTTTTT.

The chain has TRBV29-1 and TRBJ1-2; weak D call: TRBD1 (6 bases). The CDR3 spans 13 residues. Between the trimmed V and J ends, which lost 8 bases and 5 bases, there was a span of 18 bases. Germline assignment: CDR1 SQVTM and CDR2 ANQGSEA. The CDR3 protein is CSTYQGQLYGYTF. The DNA of the CDR3 is TGCAGCACGTACCAGGGGCAGCTATATGGCTACACCTTC.

The rearrangement links TRBV18 to TRBJ1-2; maybe TRBD1 (6 bases). V lost 3 bases to trimming and J lost 4 bases, with 27 bases between them. In germline, CDR1 is KGHSH, CDR2 LQKENI. This CDR3 spans 19 amino acids. The CDR3, as DNA: TGTGCCAGCTCACCCACTTCTCCGGAGACAGGCGTGATTAGCTATGGCTACACCTTC. Amino acid sequence: CASSPTSPETGVISYGYTF.

The V call is TRBV4-3, the J call TRBJ1-1; no firm D call. CDR3 length: 12 residues. The ends were cut back, 0 bases at V and 6 bases at J, with 5 bases in the middle. Germline assignment: CDR1 LGHNA and CDR2 YSLEER. The CDR3 coding sequence is TGCGCCAGCAGCCAAGATTGGGCTGAAGCTTTCTTT. Protein sequence: CASSQDWAEAFF.

A few counts support this clone. J is TRBJ2-7 and V is TRBV11-2; D remains ambiguous. Deletions cut 2 bases from V and 3 bases from J, with 5 bases between. CDR1 is SGHAT and CDR2 is FQNNGV in the germline V gene. The CDR3 consists of 12 residues. CDR3 nucleotides: TGTGCCAGCAGCTTAACGGGCTACGAGCAGTACTTC. This sequence encodes CASSLTGYEQYF.

The chain couples TRBV30 to TRBJ1-1; D is unclear. Deletions cut 0 bases from V and 1 base from J, with 21 bases between. CDR1 and CDR2 from the germline V gene are GTSNPN and SVGIG (reference sequence). The CDR3 sequence is 18 residues long. This CDR3 reads CAWSVIRGGSQRNTEAFF. In DNA, the CDR3 is TGTGCCTGGAGTGTAATTAGAGGCGGGTCTCAGAGGAACACTGAAGCTTTCTTT.

As to this clone: One end of the junction does not line up with germline, which may come from a read error. The chain has TRBV7-2 and TRBJ1-5, with D uncertain. Germline CDR1 SGHTA, CDR2 FQGNSA. The CDR3 covers 12 residues. Here the CDR3 reads CASSFTNRPQHF. DNA for the CDR3: TGTGCCAGCAGCTTTACGAATCGGCCCCAGCATTTT.

J is TRBJ1-5 and V is TRBV6-1; the D is unclear. With 4 bases removed from V and 0 bases from J, the gap between germline ends came to 13 bases. This CDR3 has 16 amino acids. The germline gives CDR1 MNHNS, CDR2 SASEGT. In DNA form, the CDR3 reads TGTGCCAGCAGTGCGTTGGTTGACGGTAGCAATCAGCCCCAGCATTTT. Its translation is CASSALVDGSNQPQHF.

This clone has a single count. V is TRBV19 and J is TRBJ1-1; a weak D match, TRBD1 (5 bases). Trimming removed 8 bases from V and 1 base from J, with 26 bases in between. Per the germline V gene, CDR1 is LNHDA and CDR2 is SQIVND (reference sequence). The length of the CDR3 is 18 residues. In DNA, the CDR3 is TGTGCCAGTGTAAGCAGAATTCAGGGTCGTGGGGAGAACACTGAAGCTTTCTTT. It is translated as CASVSRIQGRGENTEAFF.

The chain is built from TRBV5-4 and TRBJ2-5; the D gene is possibly TRBD2 (6 bases). V was cut by 1 base and J by 1 base, with 11 bases left in between. The CDR3 runs to 15 residues. From germline, CDR1 is SGHNT and CDR2 YYREEE (reference sequence). As DNA, the CDR3 is TGTGCCAGCAGCTTGATTCCGGGAGCCCAAGAGACCCAGTACTTC. Residues: CASSLIPGAQETQYF.

The rearrangement links TRBV18 to TRBJ2-5; 7 bases map to TRBD1. Germline CDR1 KGHSH, CDR2 LQKENI. The CDR3 is 14 amino acids. The J segment lost 2 bases and the V segment lost 5 bases, leaving 5 bases of the junction unmatched. The DNA for the CDR3 is TGTGCCAGCTCATTGACAGGGTTTCAAGAGACCCAGTACTTC. Amino acids: CASSLTGFQETQYF.

This clone was recorded only once. The chain combines TRBV4-2 with TRBJ1-1; the D gene is possibly TRBD1 (5 bases). V lost 0 bases, J lost 8 bases, and 16 bases lay in between. The germline V gene has CDR1 LGHNA and CDR2 YNFKEQ. CDR3 length equals 15 residues. In DNA, the CDR3 is TGTGCCAGCAGCCAAGATCAGGGATTAATTGTGGAAGCTTTCTTT. Translation: CASSQDQGLIVEAFF.

The table lists this clone with a few counts. The chain carries TRBV6-5 and TRBJ2-1; 10 bases are a match to TRBD2. The CDR3 covers 16 residues. Germline CDR1 reads MNHEY; CDR2 reads SVGAGI. J was trimmed by 4 bases and V by 0 bases; bases with no gene match: 3. CDR3 in DNA: TGTGCCAGCAGTTACTCGTCTAGCGGGGGATACAATGAGCAGTTCTTC. Its translation is CASSYSSSGGYNEQFF.

CDR3 DNA sequence: TGTGCCAGCAGACCACATTCTACAACAGAGTCCTACGAGCAGTACTTC. Its translation: CASRPHSTTESYEQYF. The rearrangement uses TRBV5-4 and TRBJ2-7; D remains ambiguous. Germline V lookup: CDR1 SGHNT, CDR2 YYREEE (reference sequence). This CDR3 contains 16 residues. Trimming took off 5 bases at V and 1 base at J, with 19 bases between the two ends. The entire variable domain, with the rest obtained from reference TRBV5-4 and TRBJ2-7, is as follows: ETGVTQSPTHLIKTRGQQVTLRCSSQSGHNTVSWYQQALGQGPQFIFQYYREEENGRGNFPPRFSGLQFPNYSSELNVNALELDDSALYLCASRPHSTTESYEQYFGPGTRLTVT.

This clone appeared a single time. V is TRBV5-1 and J is TRBJ2-2; tentatively, D is TRBD2 (6 bases). Trimming pared 0 bases from V and 5 bases from J, leaving 11 bases between. From germline, CDR1 is SGHRS and CDR2 YFSETQ. This CDR3 region has 15 residues. CDR3 loop: CASSLEGGLTGELFF. For the CDR3, the DNA is TGCGCCAGCAGCTTGGAGGGAGGTCTGACCGGGGAGCTGTTTTTT.

The chain joins TRBV10-2 to TRBJ1-1; 7 nucleotides align to TRBD1. This CDR3 has 13 amino acids. Germline V gene lookup returns CDR1 WSHSY and CDR2 SAAADI. V shed 5 bases and J 4 bases; nucleotides not matched to a gene: 4. CDR3 sequence (DNA): TGCGCCAGCAGTCTGGACAGGATCACTGAAGCTTTCTTT. This gives the protein CASSLDRITEAFF.

This clone came up a few times. J is TRBJ2-7 and V is TRBV6-6; 8 nucleotides agree with TRBD1. V shed 2 bases, J shed 3 bases, and the junction held 3 bases outside the gene matches. This CDR3 has 14 amino acids. Germline CDR1 and CDR2: MNHNY and SVGAGI (reference sequence). CDR3 residues: CASSYQGAFYEQYF. CDR3 sequence (DNA): TGTGCCAGCAGTTACCAGGGGGCCTTCTACGAGCAGTACTTC.

CDR3 DNA sequence: TGTGCCAGCAGCTTTGGCAGGAGCTCCTACAATGAGCAGTTCTTC. Residues: CASSFGRSSYNEQFF. The chain carries TRBV5-6 and TRBJ2-1; D is unresolved. This CDR3 has 15 amino acids. Trimming left V 2 bases short and J 0 bases short, with 9 bases between. Germline V lookup: CDR1 SGHDT, CDR2 YYEEEE. The full variable domain, completed using reference TRBV5-6 and TRBJ2-1, is DAGVTQSPTHLIKTRGQQVTLRCSPKSGHDTVSWYQQALGQGPQFIFQYYEEEERQRGNFPDRFSGHQFPNYSSELNVNALLLGDSALYLCASSFGRSSYNEQFFGPGTRLTVL.